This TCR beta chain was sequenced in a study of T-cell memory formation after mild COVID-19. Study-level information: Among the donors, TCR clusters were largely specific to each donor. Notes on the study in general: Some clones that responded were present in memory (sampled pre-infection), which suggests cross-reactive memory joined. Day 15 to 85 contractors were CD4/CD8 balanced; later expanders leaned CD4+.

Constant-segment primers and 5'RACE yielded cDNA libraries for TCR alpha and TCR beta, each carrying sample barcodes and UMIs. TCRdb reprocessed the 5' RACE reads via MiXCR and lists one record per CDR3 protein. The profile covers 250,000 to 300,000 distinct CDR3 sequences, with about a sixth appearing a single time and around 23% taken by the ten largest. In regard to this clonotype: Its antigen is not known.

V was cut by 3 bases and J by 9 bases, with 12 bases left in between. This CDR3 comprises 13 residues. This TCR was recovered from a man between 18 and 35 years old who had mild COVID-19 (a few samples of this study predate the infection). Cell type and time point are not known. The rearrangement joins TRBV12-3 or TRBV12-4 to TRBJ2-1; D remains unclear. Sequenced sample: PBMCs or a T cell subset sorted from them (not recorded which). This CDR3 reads CASSLGGISEQFF. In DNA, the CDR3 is TGTGCCAGCAGTTTGGGTGGGATTAGTGAGCAGTTCTTC.